Following are 20 T cell receptor beta chains from one sample sequenced in a study of graft-versus-host responses after intestinal transplantation. Some clones are missing from TCRdb's copy, which holds only in-frame ones; the method was immunoSEQ multiplex PCR. The sample lists around 25,000 clones, less than 95% occurring once. The sample in question was PBMCs, obtained 156 days after intestinal transplant. The receptors were sampled from a human patient who received an intestinal transplant, so some T cells may come from the graft donor.

This chain links TRBV4-3 with TRBJ1-5; D might be TRBD1 (5 bases). CDR3 length equals 15 residues. Germline values: CDR1 LGHNA, CDR2 YSLEER. With 0 bases removed from V and 5 bases from J, the gap between germline ends came to 11 bases. CDR3 protein: CASSQDRGEDQPQHF. CDR3 bases: TGCGCCAGCAGCCAAGATCGAGGGGAAGATCAGCCCCAGCATTTT.

The chain uses TRBV5-1 and TRBJ2-5; D perhaps matches TRBD2 (7 bases). Germline assignment: CDR1 SGHRS and CDR2 YFSETQ. V lost 4 bases and J 3 bases, leaving 19 bases between the germline ends. This CDR3 is 16 amino acids long. CDR3 nucleotide sequence: TGCGCCAGCAGCATCCTGCGGGGGCTCCGGAAAGAGACCCAGTACTTC. Encoded protein: CASSILRGLRKETQYF.

V is TRBV19 and J is TRBJ1-5; no definite D call. The CDR3 extends over 15 amino acids. Germline V gene data show CDR1 as LNHDA and CDR2 as SQIVND (reference sequence). Trimming took off 5 bases at V and 5 bases at J, with 16 bases between the two ends. The CDR3 sequence is CASSFDQASHQPQHF. CDR3 DNA: TGTGCCAGTAGTTTTGACCAGGCGTCTCATCAGCCCCAGCATTTT.

The chain carries TRBV2 and TRBJ1-2; D uncertain. Germline CDR1 is SNHLY and CDR2 is FYNNEI. Trimming left V 2 bases short and J 2 bases short, with 9 bases between. The length of the CDR3 is 14 residues. CDR3 sequence: CASSEYQANYGYTF. The DNA of the CDR3 is TGTGCCAGCAGTGAATACCAGGCAAACTATGGCTACACCTTC. The full variable domain, its missing parts supplied by reference TRBV2 and TRBJ1-2, is EPEVTQTPSHQVTQMGQEVILRCVPISNHLYFYWYRQILGQKVEFLVSFYNNEISEKSEIFDDQFSVERPDGSNFTLKIRSTKLEDSAMYFCASSEYQANYGYTFGSGTRLTVV.

The CDR3 bases are TGTGCCAGCAGTGACCCAGGGGGCGGCACTGAAGCTTTCTTT. Translating it yields CASSDPGGGTEAFF. The chain is built from TRBV25-1 and TRBJ1-1; 8 positions match TRBD1. The V and J ends lost 3 bases and 4 bases, in that order; junction bases with no gene match: 4. Germline V CDR1 and CDR2: MGHDK, SYGVNS. CDR3 length: 14 residues.

The rearrangement uses TRBV11-3 and TRBJ1-1; D ambiguous. Germline CDR1 SGHNT, CDR2 YENEEA. This CDR3 has 13 amino acids. V shed 1 base and J shed 4 bases, with 7 bases lying between them. The CDR3 sequence: CASSLGGVTEAFF. DNA of the CDR3: TGTGCCAGCAGCTTAGGCGGCGTCACTGAAGCTTTCTTT.

The V and J genes are TRBV2 and TRBJ2-1; 12 bases agree with TRBD2. This CDR3 contains 14 residues. Germline V CDR1 and CDR2: SNHLY, FYNNEI. V lost 6 bases and J lost 5; bases outside the gene matches: 2. The CDR3 DNA sequence: TGTGCCAGCAGCGGACTAGCGGGGAACAATGAGCAGTTCTTC. Its translation is CASSGLAGNNEQFF.

The CDR3 reads CASSMTLGPHGYTF. The CDR3 DNA sequence: TGTGCCAGTAGTATGACGCTGGGGCCCCATGGCTACACCTTC. The chain is built from TRBV19 and TRBJ1-2; D possibly corresponds to TRBD1 (5 bases). CDR1 LNHDA and CDR2 SQIVND come from the germline V gene (reference sequence). This CDR3 is 14 amino acids long. Trimming shortened V by 3 bases and J by 6 bases, and 14 bases separated the two germline ends.

With regard to this clone: The germline gene is not matched at one end of the junction; a read error may be the cause. The J gene is TRBJ2-7, the V gene TRBV7-3; 7 bases agree with TRBD1. Germline V CDR1 and CDR2: SGHTA, FQGTGA. The CDR3 is 14 amino acids. The CDR3 DNA reads as TGTGCCAGCAGCTTAGACAGGGCTTCCTACGAGCAGTGCTTC. It is translated as CASSLDRASYEQCF.

The gene calls are TRBV5-1 and TRBJ1-1; 8 nucleotides match TRBD1. There are 13 residues in the CDR3. Germline CDR1 and CDR2: SGHRS and YFSETQ. V lost 0 bases and J lost 10; bases outside the gene matches: 5. The CDR3 DNA is TGCGCCAGCAGCTTGGACAGGGGGTTGGGAGCTTTCTTT. Its protein is CASSLDRGLGAFF.

This chain connects TRBV19 to TRBJ2-2; 7 bases map to TRBD2. This CDR3 region has 14 residues. Unmatched junction bases numbered 7, after V lost 8 bases and J lost 4 bases. Germline lookup yields CDR1 LNHDA and CDR2 SQIVND (reference sequence). The CDR3 bases are TGTGCCAGTTCGTGGGGGAGGGGCACCGGGGAGCTGTTTTTT. It codes for CASSWGRGTGELFF. Full variable domain (outside the CDR3, taken from reference TRBV19 and TRBJ2-2): DGGITQSPKYLFRKEGQNVTLSCEQNLNHDAMYWYRQDPGQGLRLIYYSQIVNDFQKGDIAEGYSVSREKKESFPLTVTSAQKNPTAFYLCASSWGRGTGELFFGEGSRLTVL.

The chain links TRBV6-5 to TRBJ2-3; no clear D gene. Germline V gene sequence: CDR1 MNHEY, CDR2 SVGAGI. This CDR3 is built from 15 residues. Trimming removed 6 bases from V and 2 bases from J, with 15 bases in between. This chain's CDR3 is CASSPSIAITDTQYF. The CDR3 nucleotides are TGTGCCAGCAGCCCCTCGATCGCGATCACAGATACGCAGTATTTT.

The chain couples TRBV13 to TRBJ1-1, with D hard to call. The CDR3 spans 14 residues. CDR1 is PRHDT and CDR2 is FYEKMQ in the germline V gene (reference sequence). The V gene lost 3 bases and the J gene lost 4 bases, with 12 bases spanning the gap. CDR3 nucleotide sequence: TGTGCCAGCAGCTTCGGTCTCCCGAGCACTGAAGCTTTCTTT. Protein sequence: CASSFGLPSTEAFF.

This clone has just one count. The chain links TRBV2 to TRBJ2-7; 12 positions match TRBD2. The CDR3 extends over 17 amino acids. Germline-derived CDR1 and CDR2 are SNHLY and FYNNEI. The J segment lost 1 base and the V segment lost 8 bases, leaving 12 bases of the junction unmatched. CDR3 DNA sequence: TGTGCCAGCTCAGTCGTGACTAGCGGGAGAAGGTCCTACGAGCAGTACTTC. Protein product: CASSVVTSGRRSYEQYF.

The chain joins TRBV7-9 to TRBJ1-1; no definite D call. CDR1 and CDR2 from the germline V gene are SEHNR and FQNEAQ (reference sequence). Between the trimmed V and J ends, which lost 4 bases and 1 base, there was a span of 7 bases. This CDR3 contains 13 residues. CDR3 sequence reads: CASSSPGNTEAFF. In DNA, the CDR3 is TGTGCCAGCAGCTCTCCGGGGAACACTGAAGCTTTCTTT.

The rearrangement joins TRBV6-1 to TRBJ1-2; D is perhaps TRBD1 (5 bases). CDR1 is MNHNS, CDR2 SASEGT, per germline. This CDR3 contains 11 residues. The V and J ends lost 6 bases and 10 bases respectively, with 12 bases between them. The CDR3 is CASSDGGPYTF. For the CDR3, the DNA is TGTGCCAGCAGCGACGGGGGTCCCTACACCTTC.

The rearrangement joins TRBV7-9 to TRBJ2-7; perhaps TRBD2 as D (5 bases). The length of the CDR3 is 13 residues. CDR1 is SEHNR and CDR2 is FQNEAQ in the germline V gene (reference sequence). V was cut by 6 bases and J by 0 bases, with 9 bases left in between. The CDR3 region is CASSLRDSYEQYF. The CDR3 bases are TGTGCCAGCAGTTTACGGGACTCCTACGAGCAGTACTTC.

The chain recombines TRBV6-5 with TRBJ2-1, with 9 bases identical to TRBD2. This CDR3 region has 15 residues. The V and J ends lost 1 base and 4 bases, in that order; junction bases with no gene match: 2. The germline gives CDR1 MNHEY, CDR2 SVGAGI. This CDR3 is CASSYLAGVYNEQFF. In DNA, the CDR3 is TGTGCCAGCAGTTACTTAGCGGGAGTGTACAATGAGCAGTTCTTC.

This chain uses TRBV6-9 with TRBJ2-1, with D perhaps TRBD1 (5 bases). V gave up 5 bases and J gave up 7 bases, with 21 bases separating them. The CDR3 consists of 16 residues. Germline CDR1 reads MNHGY; CDR2 reads SVAAGI. As DNA, the CDR3 is TGTGCCAGCAGTGGGGCCCTGGCTGGGCATCAAAATGAGCAGTTCTTC. It translates to CASSGALAGHQNEQFF.

V gene TRBV7-6 combines with J gene TRBJ2-5; TRBD1 matches 9 bases. TRBJ2-7 matches the DNA end more closely, so the J call is doubtful. CDR3 length: 15 amino acids. The germline gives CDR1 SGHVS, CDR2 FNYEAQ. CDR3 nucleotide sequence: TGTGCCAGCAGCTCAACGACAGGGGGTTCCTACGAGCAGTACTTC. This encodes CASSSTTGGSYEQYF.